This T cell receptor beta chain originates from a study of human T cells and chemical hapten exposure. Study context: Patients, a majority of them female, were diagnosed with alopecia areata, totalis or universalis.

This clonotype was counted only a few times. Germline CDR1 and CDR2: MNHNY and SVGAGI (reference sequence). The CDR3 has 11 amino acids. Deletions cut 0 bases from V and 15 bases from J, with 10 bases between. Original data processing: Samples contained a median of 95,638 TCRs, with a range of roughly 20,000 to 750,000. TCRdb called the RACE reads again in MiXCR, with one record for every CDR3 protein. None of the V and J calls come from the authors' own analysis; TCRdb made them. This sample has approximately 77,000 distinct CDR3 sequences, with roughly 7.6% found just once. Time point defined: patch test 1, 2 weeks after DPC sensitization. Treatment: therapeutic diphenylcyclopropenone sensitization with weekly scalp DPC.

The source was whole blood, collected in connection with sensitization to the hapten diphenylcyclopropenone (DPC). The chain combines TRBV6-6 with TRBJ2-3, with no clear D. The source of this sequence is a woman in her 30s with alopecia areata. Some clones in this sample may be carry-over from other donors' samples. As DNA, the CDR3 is TGTGCCAGCAGTTACTCGAGTCTAAATTATTTT. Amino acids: CASSYSSLNYF.